This T cell receptor beta chain was documented in a study of shared clonotypes between healthy human individuals. In the study overall: Three plates were used per donor for CD4 naive, three for CD4 memory, two for CD8 naive and one for CD8 memory. General study points: Estimated richness was generally greater in naive than memory subsets. With several donors compared, roughly 4.9% of naive CD4 clonotypes were shared.

The CDR3 is made up of 15 amino acids. Germline V lookup: CDR1 MNHNY, CDR2 SVGAGI (reference sequence). J was trimmed by 5 bases and V by 7 bases; bases with no gene match: 9. On this clone: Its antigen is undetermined.

Each subset's genomic DNA was shared equally among a number of immunoSEQ plates. The table came from immunoSEQ multiplex PCR; TCRdb's copy has only in-frame clones and leaves some out. The repertoire holds hundreds of thousands of clones, with around 74% as singletons. This rearrangement joins TRBV6-6 to TRBJ2-7, with 12 bases fitting TRBD2. Sequencing was carried out using memory CD4+ T cells sorted from blood. Subset reported: CD45RA-negative fraction. The sequence derives from a woman aged 25-40 years in good health. Here the CDR3 reads CASTLLAGGGNEQYF. CDR3 sequence (DNA): TGTGCCAGCACCCTCCTAGCGGGAGGGGGGAACGAGCAGTACTTC.